What follows describes a single T cell receptor beta chain. Its target is not known. The data are from a study of T cells in Graves' hyperthyroidism and ophthalmopathy. Findings of the study overall: The model foresaw ophthalmopathy a median approximately 6.1 months prior to onset. Blood also showed most of the thyroid clonotypes that were expanded above 0.001.

Patients aged 18 to 65 had newly diagnosed hyperthyroidism lasting under 2 months. Amplification yielded TCR beta CDR3 regions, with RNA transcripts as the source. HTBI primers were used for first-round RT-PCR of the TCR CDR3. From the multiplex PCR reads, TCRdb called clonotypes with MiXCR, one entry per CDR3 protein. Of some 620,000 distinct CDR3 sequences listed, around 15% are singletons. Sequencing was performed on blood. This receptor was obtained from a woman between 25 and 40 years old with Graves' hyperthyroidism.

The CDR3 reads CASSYQGDWNTEAFF. CDR3 bases: TGTGCCAGCAGTTACCAGGGGGACTGGAACACTGAAGCTTTCTTT. J is TRBJ1-1 and V is TRBV6-5, with 7 bases matching TRBD1. V lost 2 bases and J lost 1; bases outside the gene matches: 4. This CDR3 spans 15 amino acids. Germline lookup yields CDR1 MNHEY and CDR2 SVGAGI.